Following are 7 T cell receptor beta chains from one sample sequenced in a study of T cell clonality in common variable immunodeficiency. Whole-study results and caveats: In common variable immunodeficiency, TCR beta chains reportedly carried fewer deletions and N-nucleotide insertions.

Profiling relied on immunoSEQ multiplex PCR, and the TCRdb table lists in-frame clones only, not all of them. Altogether 40,000 or so clones were found in the sample, and no singletons occur. For these TCRs, the target antigens are not known. Sequencing was performed on peripheral blood mononuclear cells. These receptors all stem from a human donor with common variable immunodeficiency.

This clone was counted ten times or more. Read sequence stops 3 residues before the CDR3 end, and the germline J gene provides the missing end. This chain joins TRBV2 and TRBJ1-2, with 8 bases identical to TRBD1. This CDR3 comprises 14 residues. Germline V gene lookup returns CDR1 SNHLY and CDR2 FYNNEI. The CDR3 loop reads CASRITGQGKGYTF. The CDR3 DNA, read in part, is TGTGCCAGCCGAATAACCGGACAGGGCAAAGGC.

Details on this clone: The read terminates 3 residues before the CDR3 end, so the remaining end is supplied by the germline J gene. The chain is built from TRBV6-2 or TRBV6-3 and TRBJ2-7, with 12 nucleotides matching TRBD1. The CDR3 is 15 residues long. Germline V gene data show CDR1 as MNHEY and CDR2 as SVGEGT. The V segment lost 0 bases and the J segment 5 bases; nucleotides outside the gene matches: 2. CDR3 sequence: CASSYSGTGGDEQYF. The covered CDR3 bases are TGTGCCAGCAGTTACTCGGGGACAGGGGGCGACGAG.

Regarding this clone: The sequence runs out 3 residues before the end of the CDR3; the remainder is reconstructed from the germline J gene. This chain links TRBV7-6 with TRBJ2-1; the match to TRBD2 covers 7 bases. Germline V gives CDR1 SGHVS, CDR2 FNYEAQ. This CDR3 contains 14 residues. Trimming at V came to 1 base and at J to 4 bases, leaving 1 base not matched to a gene. This CDR3 is CASSLELAYNEQFF. Partial CDR3 DNA: TGTGCCAGCAGCTTAGAACTAGCGTACAATGAG.

This clone was found a few times. Read coverage stops 3 residues before the CDR3 terminus; the germline J gene supplies the remainder. The rearrangement links TRBV11-3 to TRBJ2-6; D gene uncertain. CDR1 is SGHNT, CDR2 YENEEA, per germline. The CDR3 covers 13 residues. The V gene lost 4 bases and the J gene lost 2 bases, with 3 bases spanning the gap. The CDR3 reads CASSSAGANVLTF. The CDR3 bases that were read are TGTGCCAGCAGCTCCGCTGGGGCCAACGTC.

This clone turned up a few times. The read is 3 residues too short to cover the CDR3 end, so that end is filled in from the germline J gene. The genes are TRBV19 and TRBJ1-5, with D perhaps TRBD1 (5 bases). V was trimmed by 5 bases and J by 6 bases, leaving 17 bases between them. Germline V gives CDR1 LNHDA, CDR2 SQIVND (reference sequence). This CDR3 is 15 amino acids long. The CDR3 bases that were read are TGTGCCAGTAGTCCCCTTCGAGGGGTCGGTCAGCCC. Its protein is CASSPLRGVGQP. The whole CDR3 sequence reads CASSPLRGVGQPQHF.

This clone was recorded a few times. Additional DNA sequences in this sample encode the identical CDR3. The CDR3 is CAWSTGLADETQYF. The covered CDR3 bases are TGTGCCTGGAGTACGGGACTAGCCGATGAGACC. The genes are TRBV30 and TRBJ2-5, with 9 bases matching TRBD2. The missing CDR3 end, 3 residues past where the read stops, is filled in from the germline J gene. The CDR3 is 14 residues long. The J segment lost 5 bases and the V segment lost 2 bases, leaving 6 bases of the junction unmatched. The V gene's germline CDR1 is GTSNPN and CDR2 SVGIG (reference sequence).

A word on this clone: At one end the junction does not follow the germline gene, possibly because of a read error. The CDR3 end lies 3 residues beyond the end of the read and is filled in from the germline J gene. The chain is built from TRBV19 and TRBJ2-7; the match to TRBD1 covers 9 bases. The CDR3 loop spans 16 amino acids. The germline gives CDR1 LNHDA, CDR2 SQIVND (reference sequence). The CDR3 DNA, read in part, is TGTACCAGTAGCACTCGACAGGGGGACAGCTCCTACGAG. It encodes CTSSTRQGDSSYE. The whole CDR3 protein reads CTSSTRQGDSSYEQYF.